The rows below give T cell receptor beta chains drawn from one sample of a study of blood T cell repertoires in COVID-19. Libraries were prepared by immunoSEQ multiplex PCR; TCRdb keeps only in-frame clonotypes and omits some of them. This sample carries 180,000 or so clones, roughly 82% of them seen once, and the ten largest clones take around 10%. The specimen was PBMCs or T cells enriched from blood (not recorded which). The receptor set was obtained from a man in his forties or fifties who had recovered from COVID-19. Both conserved end residues are part of each CDR3. A D gene is named only where the DNA matches it firmly. Size is stated for part of the rows, as once, few or many counts, or as a class when the clone is expanded.

CDR3 length | clone size | J gene | D gene | V gene | CDR3 protein | CDR3 DNA
10 | NA | TRBJ1-2 | NA | TRBV29-1 | CSVSDNGYTF | TGCAGCGTGTCGGACAATGGCTACACCTTC
14 | many | TRBJ2-7 | NA | TRBV29-1 | CSVALGLGVNEQYF | TGCAGCGTTGCCCTGGGACTTGGCGTCAACGAGCAGTACTTC
14 | NA | TRBJ2-7 | NA | TRBV25-1 | CASSGVGGDYEQYF | TGTGCCAGCAGTGGGGTAGGAGGGGACTACGAGCAGTACTTC
14 | NA | TRBJ1-2 | TRBD1 | TRBV6-5 | CASRPRTGGGGYTF | TGTGCCAGCAGACCCAGGACAGGGGGCGGGGGATACACCTTC
14 | once | TRBJ2-7 | TRBD2 | TRBV27 | CASASLSGADEQYF | TGTGCCAGCGCCTCTCTTAGCGGGGCTGACGAGCAGTACTTC
16 | NA | TRBJ1-1 | NA | TRBV28 | CASSPGGIGSVTEAFF | TGTGCCAGCAGTCCGGGGGGGATTGGATCGGTAACTGAAGCTTTCTTT
15 | NA | TRBJ1-4 | NA | TRBV9 | CASSVGSSLLEKLFF | TGTGCCAGCAGCGTAGGTAGCAGCTTATTGGAAAAACTGTTTTTT
15 | NA | TRBJ2-2 | NA | TRBV6-5 | CASSSLSRGTGELFF | TGTGCCAGCAGCAGCCTGTCCCGGGGCACCGGGGAGCTGTTTTTT
15 | many | TRBJ2-7 | TRBD1 | TRBV7-3 | CATSQGAGGSYEQYF | TGTGCCACCTCCCAGGGGGCAGGGGGCTCCTACGAGCAGTACTTC
13 | few | TRBJ2-7 | NA | TRBV6-5 | CASSYLADYEQYF | TGTGCCAGCAGTTACTTAGCGGACTACGAGCAGTACTTC
16 | NA | TRBJ2-3 | NA | TRBV4-1 | CASTKWAGGTTDTQYF | TGCGCCAGCACCAAATGGGCGGGCGGGACCACAGATACGCAGTATTTT
14 | NA | TRBJ1-1 | NA | TRBV5-1 | CASSSLDGGIGAFF | TGCGCCAGCAGCTCACTGGACGGAGGCATCGGGGCTTTCTTT
15 | NA | TRBJ1-6 | NA | TRBV2 | CASSERERDNSPLHF | TGTGCCAGCAGTGAACGGGAACGGGATAATTCACCCCTCCACTTT
15 | NA | TRBJ1-2 | TRBD1 | TRBV11-2 | CASSSLTGFNDGYTF | TGTGCCAGCAGCTCGCTGACAGGGTTTAACGATGGCTACACCTTC
12 | few | TRBJ1-1 | NA | TRBV5-1 | CASSGRGTEAFF | TGCGCCAGCAGCGGGAGAGGGACTGAAGCTTTCTTT
17 | NA | TRBJ2-2 | NA | TRBV19 | CASSIGASRSDTGELFF | TGTGCCAGTAGTATAGGGGCTAGCAGGTCGGACACCGGGGAGCTGTTTTTT
16 | NA | TRBJ1-4 | NA | TRBV7-9 | CASSLASGVINEKLFF | TGTGCCAGCAGCTTAGCGTCGGGGGTAATTAATGAAAAACTGTTTTTT
15 | NA | TRBJ1-1 | TRBD1 | TRBV5-6 | CASSSTHRGYTEAFF | TGTGCCAGCAGCTCGACGCACAGGGGTTACACTGAAGCTTTCTTT
15 | NA | TRBJ2-2 | NA | TRBV11-2 | CASSLGNSYTGELFF | TGTGCCAGCAGCTTAGGTAACAGCTACACCGGGGAGCTGTTTTTT
16 | NA | TRBJ1-6 | NA | TRBV7-9 | CASSPRGGRGFSPLHF | TGTGCCAGCAGCCCCCGCGGAGGAAGGGGGTTTTCACCCCTCCACTTT
15 | NA | TRBJ2-7 | NA | TRBV11-2 | CASRIGQRSSYEQYF | TGTGCCAGCAGGATAGGGCAGCGGAGCTCCTACGAGCAGTACTTC
17 | NA | TRBJ2-2 | TRBD1 | TRBV11-3 | CASSRYLTGSNTGELFF | TGTGCCAGCAGCCGATACCTGACAGGGTCGAACACCGGGGAGCTGTTTTTT
17 | few | TRBJ2-6 | NA | TRBV10-3 | CAISVGQDYSGANVLTF | TGTGCCATCAGTGTCGGACAGGACTACTCTGGGGCCAACGTCCTGACTTTC
18 | few | TRBJ2-1 | TRBD2 | TRBV27 | CASSLGLAGLSSYNEQFF | TGTGCCAGCAGTTTAGGGCTAGCGGGGTTGAGCTCCTACAATGAGCAGTTCTTC
14 | NA | TRBJ2-7 | NA | TRBV9 | CASSGPWGPYEQYF | TGTGCCAGCAGCGGTCCATGGGGCCCCTACGAGCAGTACTTC
14 | NA | TRBJ2-4 | TRBD2 | TRBV29-1 | CSMTSGRTKNIQYF | TGCAGCATGACTAGCGGAAGAACCAAAAACATTCAGTACTTC
13 | NA | TRBJ2-4 | NA | TRBV19 | CASKDYAKNIQYF | TGTGCCAGTAAGGACTACGCCAAAAACATTCAGTACTTC
16 | NA | TRBJ2-5 | TRBD2 | TRBV5-4 | CASSFIGRVGVETQYF | TGTGCCAGCAGCTTTATCGGGAGGGTTGGTGTTGAGACCCAGTACTTC
15 | NA | TRBJ1-1 | NA | TRBV9 | CASSVVPQVNTEAFF | TGTGCCAGCAGCGTAGTTCCCCAGGTGAACACTGAAGCTTTCTTT
14 | NA | TRBJ1-1 | NA | TRBV15 | CATSRDSVTTEAFF | TGTGCCACCAGCAGAGATTCGGTAACGACTGAAGCTTTCTTT
14 | NA | TRBJ1-1 | NA | TRBV10-1 | CASSDGQGNTEAFF | TGCGCCAGCAGTGACGGGCAGGGGAACACTGAAGCTTTCTTT
15 | NA | TRBJ1-3 | NA | TRBV5-1 | CASSLTGIPGNTIYF | TGCGCCAGCAGCTTAACAGGGATTCCTGGAAACACCATATATTTT
16 | NA | TRBJ1-6 | TRBD1 | TRBV6-5 | CASSYQGQGHNSPLHF | TGTGCCAGCAGTTACCAAGGACAGGGGCACAATTCACCCCTCCACTTT
15 | NA | TRBJ2-1 | NA | TRBV11-2 | CASSFFRIFDNEQFF | TGTGCCAGCAGCTTTTTTCGTATTTTCGACAATGAGCAGTTCTTC
15 | NA | TRBJ1-3 | NA | TRBV7-8 | CASSPDGNAGNTIYF | TGTGCCAGCAGCCCTGACGGGAATGCTGGAAACACCATATATTTT
11 | NA | TRBJ2-7 | NA | TRBV28 | CASSFVREQYF | TGTGCCAGCAGTTTTGTTCGGGAGCAGTACTTC
15 | once | TRBJ2-3 | NA | TRBV30 | CAWSPGGGGTDTQYF | TGTGCCTGGAGCCCCGGTGGCGGGGGCACAGATACGCAGTATTTT